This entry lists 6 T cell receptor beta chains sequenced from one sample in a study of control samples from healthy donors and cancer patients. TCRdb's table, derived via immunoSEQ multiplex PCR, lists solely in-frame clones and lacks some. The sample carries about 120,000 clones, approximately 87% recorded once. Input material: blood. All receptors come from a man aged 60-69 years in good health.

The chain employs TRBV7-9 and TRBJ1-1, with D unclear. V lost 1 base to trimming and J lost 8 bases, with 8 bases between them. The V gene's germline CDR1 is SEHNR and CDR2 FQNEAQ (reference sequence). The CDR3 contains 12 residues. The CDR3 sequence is CASSLGSEEAFF. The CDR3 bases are TGTGCCAGCAGCTTAGGCAGTGAAGAAGCTTTCTTT.

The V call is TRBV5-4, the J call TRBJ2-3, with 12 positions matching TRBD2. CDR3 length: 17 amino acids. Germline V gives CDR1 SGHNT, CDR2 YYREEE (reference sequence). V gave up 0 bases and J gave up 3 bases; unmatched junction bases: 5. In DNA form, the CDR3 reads TGTGCCAGCAGCTTGGCCTTAGGACTAGCGGGGACAGATACGCAGTATTTT. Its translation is CASSLALGLAGTDTQYF.

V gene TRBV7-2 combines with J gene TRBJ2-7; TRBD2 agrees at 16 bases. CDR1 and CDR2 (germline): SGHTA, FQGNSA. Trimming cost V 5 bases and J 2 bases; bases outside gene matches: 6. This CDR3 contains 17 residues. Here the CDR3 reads CASSPRGLAGGPYEQYF. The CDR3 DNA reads TGTGCCAGCAGCCCGAGGGGACTAGCGGGGGGGCCCTACGAGCAGTACTTC.

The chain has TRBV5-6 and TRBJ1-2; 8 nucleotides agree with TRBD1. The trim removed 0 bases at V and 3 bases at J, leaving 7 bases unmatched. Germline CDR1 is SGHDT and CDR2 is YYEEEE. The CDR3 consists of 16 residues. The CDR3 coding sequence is TGTGCCAGCAGCTTGGTCGGGTCAGGGGGCGACTATGGCTACACCTTC. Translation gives CASSLVGSGGDYGYTF.

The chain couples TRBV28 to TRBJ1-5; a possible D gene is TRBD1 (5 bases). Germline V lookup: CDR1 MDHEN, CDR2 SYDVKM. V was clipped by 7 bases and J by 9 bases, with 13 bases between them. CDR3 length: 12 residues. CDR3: CASTIPQGPQHF. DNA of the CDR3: TGTGCCAGCACCATTCCCCAGGGGCCCCAGCATTTT.

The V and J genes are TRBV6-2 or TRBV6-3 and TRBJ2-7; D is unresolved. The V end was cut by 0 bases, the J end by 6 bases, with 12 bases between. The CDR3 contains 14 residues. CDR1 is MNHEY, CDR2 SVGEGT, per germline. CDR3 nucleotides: TGTGCCAGCAGTTACTCGTACACCTACGGCGAGCAGTACTTC. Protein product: CASSYSYTYGEQYF.